Listed here are 14 T cell receptor beta chains from one sample, sequenced in a study of CD4 and CD8 cells across lung adenocarcinoma regions. TCRdb itself ran the PCR reads through MiXCR, one entry per CDR3 protein. The sample includes approximately 18,000 distinct CDR3 sequences, around 53% of them seen just once. Sequencing was done on a sample of CD8+ T cells from the center of a lung tumor. The source of these receptors is a female donor with lung adenocarcinoma. The CD4 and CD8 labels of this study may be unreliable.

The rearrangement joins TRBV4-1 to TRBJ2-1, with 9 bases fitting TRBD1. Germline values: CDR1 MGHRA, CDR2 YSYEKL. CDR3 length: 15 residues. After removal of 4 bases from V and 8 bases from J, the junction contained 9 bases not matched to a gene. The CDR3 loop reads CASSPQEQGADEQFF. CDR3 sequence (DNA): TGCGCCAGCAGCCCCCAAGAACAGGGGGCAGATGAGCAGTTCTTC.

By frequency in the sample, this clonotype is medium-sized (0.01 to 0.1%). The V and J genes are TRBV27 and TRBJ2-1; no definite D call. The germline gives CDR1 MNHEY, CDR2 SMNVEV (reference sequence). Between the trimmed V and J ends, which lost 0 bases and 0 bases, there was a span of 3 bases. This CDR3 is 14 amino acids long. The CDR3 spells CASSLSYSYNEQFF. DNA of the CDR3: TGTGCCAGCAGTTTATCCTACTCCTACAATGAGCAGTTCTTC.

As concerns this clonotype: The junction departs from the called germline gene at one end, perhaps through a read error. The chain uses TRBV6-1 and TRBJ2-3; TRBD2 matches at 8 bases. The CDR3 runs to 17 residues. In germline, CDR1 is MNHNS, CDR2 SASEGT. The CDR3 nucleotides are TGTGCCAGCAGGGGTCTATCGGGGGGGCGAGTTCAAAATACGCAGTACTTT. Translating it yields CASRGLSGGRVQNTQYF.

The chain employs TRBV6-4 and TRBJ2-2; the D gene is possibly TRBD1 (6 bases). The CDR3 sequence is 13 residues long. V lost 2 bases to trimming and J lost 7 bases, with 8 bases between them. Germline-derived CDR1 and CDR2 are MRHNA and SNTAGT. The CDR3 DNA sequence: TGTGCCAGCAGTGACACAGGGAACGGGGAGCTGTTTTTT. Protein sequence: CASSDTGNGELFF.

By sample share, this clonotype is medium-sized. J is TRBJ2-7 and V is TRBV10-3; TRBD2 might be the D (5 bases). CDR3 length: 11 amino acids. V was shortened by 9 bases and J by 1 base, with 7 bases between the two germline ends. Germline assignment: CDR1 ENHRY and CDR2 SYGVKD. The DNA of the CDR3 is TGTGCCATGAGCGGTTCCTACGAGCAGTACTTC. Translation gives CAMSGSYEQYF.

This clonotype is labeled as medium-sized. This chain links TRBV6-5 with TRBJ2-3, with TRBD2 as a possible D gene (6 bases). Germline CDR1 MNHEY, CDR2 SVGAGI. V gave up 0 bases and J gave up 1 base, with 11 bases separating them. This CDR3 is 16 amino acids long. CDR3 residues: CASSYSWTGGTDTQYF. CDR3 in DNA: TGTGCCAGCAGTTACTCTTGGACGGGGGGCACAGATACGCAGTATTTT.

The V call is TRBV3-1, the J call TRBJ2-7; D is uncertain. Germline V gene lookup returns CDR1 LGHDT and CDR2 YNNKEL (reference sequence). The V end was cut by 1 base, the J end by 0 bases, with 10 bases between. The CDR3 covers 15 residues. The CDR3 loop is CASSQGASNSYEQYF. The CDR3 nucleotides are TGTGCCAGCAGCCAAGGGGCCAGTAACTCCTACGAGCAGTACTTC.

The chain has TRBV6-1 and TRBJ2-1; D tentatively reads TRBD1 or TRBD2 (7 bases each). The assigned J gene may be wrong: the sequence end matches TRBJ2-5 better. Germline V gene sequence: CDR1 MNHNS, CDR2 SASEGT. The CDR3 covers 16 residues. This chain's CDR3 is CASSEVPGGGQETQYF. The CDR3 DNA is TGTGCCAGCAGTGAAGTTCCAGGGGGGGGACAAGAGACCCAGTACTTC.

Only a few counts were recorded for this clonotype. The rearrangement joins TRBV10-2 to TRBJ2-1; D unclear. CDR3 length equals 15 residues. V lost 10 bases, J lost 2 bases, and 18 bases lay in between. Germline lookup yields CDR1 WSHSY and CDR2 SAAADI. The CDR3 coding sequence is TGCGCCACTACGTTGATTGCTTTTCCCTACAATGAGCAGTTCTTC. This encodes CATTLIAFPYNEQFF.

Concerning this clonotype: A read error may produce the germline difference seen at one junction end. The chain employs TRBV6-1 and TRBJ2-3; D might be TRBD1 (5 bases). Germline V CDR1 and CDR2: MNHNS, SASEGT. The CDR3 extends over 13 amino acids. CDR3 sequence: CARGLCATDTQYF. CDR3 sequence (DNA): TGTGCCAGGGGGCTGTGTGCCACAGATACTCAGTACTTT.

V gene TRBV7-2 combines with J gene TRBJ2-5, with 7 bases aligning to TRBD2. Germline V gene sequence: CDR1 SGHTA, CDR2 FQGNSA. The V gene end was trimmed by 5 bases and the J gene end by 5 bases; junction bases not matched to a gene: 5. There are 13 residues in the CDR3. The CDR3 sequence: CASSRGLDETQYF. In DNA form, the CDR3 reads TGTGCCAGCAGCCGAGGACTAGACGAGACCCAGTACTTC.

The chain uses TRBV6-1 and TRBJ2-1; 12 nucleotides align to TRBD2. The J call is in doubt because the DNA end fits TRBJ2-5 better. The CDR3 sequence is 18 residues long. Germline values: CDR1 MNHNS, CDR2 SASEGT. The CDR3 DNA is TGTGCCAGCAGTGAAACCGCCCCCGGACTAGCGGGACAAGAGACCCAGTACTTC. Translated: CASSETAPGLAGQETQYF.

Only a few counts were recorded for this clonotype. V and J are TRBV6-1 and TRBJ2-1; TRBD2 matches 10 bases. From germline, CDR1 is MNHNS and CDR2 SASEGT. The CDR3 has 13 amino acids. With 7 bases clipped from V and 9 bases from J, the junction kept 6 bases outside the gene matches. The CDR3 nucleotides are TGTGCCAGCACAGCGGGAGGGTATACTGAGCAGTTCTTC. Translating it yields CASTAGGYTEQFF.

Note on this clonotype: The germline gene is not matched at one end of the junction; a read error may be the cause. The chain carries TRBV6-5 and TRBJ2-5; maybe TRBD1 (6 bases). This CDR3 is 16 amino acids long. In germline, CDR1 is MNHEY, CDR2 SVGAGI. The CDR3 nucleotides read TGTGCCAGCAGGTACTCTGGGGGCCGTGACAAAGAGACCCAGTACTTC. This encodes CASRYSGGRDKETQYF.